This T cell receptor beta chain was identified during a study of T cell responses to AZD1222 COVID-19 vaccine. Study-wide results and limits: The donors showed a predominance of white British ancestry and of females, with possible underestimation of clonal diversity. Repertoire sampling was restricted to post-peak T cell response timepoints. Elevations in Spike-specific TCR breadth and depth followed administration of two AZD1222 doses. Close to half of all spike-specific TCRs reportedly target regions of the variants that are unmutated.

In the case of this clone: The antigen is undetermined.

Germline CDR1 KGHDR, CDR2 SFDVKD. The CDR3 is made up of 16 amino acids. Trimming left V 3 bases short and J 3 bases short, with 13 bases between. Some clones are missing from TCRdb's copy, which holds only in-frame ones; the method was immunoSEQ multiplex PCR. This sample yields 64,000 or so clones, of which 84% are seen a single time; around 7.3% belongs to the top ten. Specimen: peripheral blood, collected on day 0 of AZD1222 vaccination. The sequence was collected from an adult in good health. V and J are TRBV24-1 and TRBJ2-2, with D possibly being TRBD1 or TRBD2 (5 bases each). CDR3 DNA sequence: TGTGCCACCAGTGATCCAGGGACGACGGACACCGGGGAGCTGTTTTTT. It encodes CATSDPGTTDTGELFF.